This entry lists 14 T cell receptor beta chains sequenced from one sample in a study of blood T cell repertoires in COVID-19. This table comes from immunoSEQ multiplex PCR, and its TCRdb copy is limited to in-frame clones, with some not included. The sample includes around 260,000 clones, just over 85% of them seen just once. Sequenced input: peripheral blood. The source of these receptors is a woman in her 30s with active or convalescent COVID-19.

A note on this clone: This same CDR3 is encoded by further DNA sequences in the sample. V and J are TRBV6-6 and TRBJ1-1; 8 nucleotides agree with TRBD1. V gave up 2 bases and J gave up 3 bases; unmatched junction bases: 2. Per germline, CDR1 MNHNY and CDR2 SVGAGI (reference sequence). This CDR3 has 14 residues. This CDR3 is CASSYQGADTEAFF. As DNA, the CDR3 is TGTGCCAGCAGTTACCAGGGGGCAGACACTGAAGCTTTCTTT.

The chain links TRBV9 to TRBJ1-6, with 8 positions matching TRBD1. CDR1 SGDLS and CDR2 YYNGEE come from the germline V gene. The V and J ends lost 4 bases and 8 bases, in that order; junction bases with no gene match: 11. This CDR3 is built from 16 residues. CDR3 DNA sequence: TGTGCCAGCAGCCCAGGGACAGGAGGTATGGATTCACCCCTCCACTTT. Amino acids: CASSPGTGGMDSPLHF.

V is TRBV28 and J is TRBJ1-6; 7 positions agree with TRBD1. The V gene's germline CDR1 is MDHEN and CDR2 SYDVKM. CDR3 length: 12 amino acids. The V segment lost 6 bases and the J segment 7 bases; nucleotides outside the gene matches: 0. CDR3 sequence: CASRGQNSPLHF. DNA of the CDR3: TGTGCCAGCAGGGGACAGAATTCACCCCTCCACTTT.

The chain couples TRBV19 to TRBJ1-1; the match to TRBD1 covers 8 bases. The ends lost 5 bases at V and 1 base at J; junction bases unmatched: 12. This CDR3 is built from 17 residues. Germline assignment: CDR1 LNHDA and CDR2 SQIVND (reference sequence). In DNA form, the CDR3 reads TGTGCCAGTAGTTTCGAGACAGGGGCAGACCGGAACACTGAAGCTTTCTTT. Translating gives CASSFETGADRNTEAFF.

This chain links TRBV6-2 or TRBV6-3 with TRBJ1-1; the D gene is possibly TRBD1 (5 bases). The germline V gene has CDR1 MNHEY and CDR2 SVGEGT. V lost 4 bases and J lost 2, with 11 bases in between. The CDR3 is 14 amino acids. The CDR3 nucleotides read TGTGCCAGCAGTTTGGCAGGGATTAACACTGAAGCTTTCTTT. This gives the protein CASSLAGINTEAFF.

The chain uses TRBV4-2 and TRBJ2-5, with a weak D call TRBD2 (5 bases). Germline V CDR1 and CDR2: LGHNA, YNFKEQ. The V end lost 1 base, the J end lost 3 bases, and 9 bases lay between the germline ends. The CDR3 has 14 residues. The CDR3 coding sequence is TGTGCCAGCAGCCAAGGACTACGCGAAGAGACCCAGTACTTC. Translation: CASSQGLREETQYF.

The chain links TRBV19 to TRBJ1-2; D possibly corresponds to TRBD1 (6 bases). The germline CDR1 and CDR2 sequences are LNHDA and SQIVND (reference sequence). V lost 3 bases and J lost 2, with 19 bases in between. CDR3 length: 17 residues. The CDR3 region is CASSIRGRGASNYGYTF. For the CDR3, the DNA is TGTGCCAGTAGTATTAGAGGCAGGGGAGCTTCCAACTATGGCTACACCTTC. The full variable domain, in which reference TRBV19 and TRBJ1-2 provide the parts outside the CDR3, is DGGITQSPKYLFRKEGQNVTLSCEQNLNHDAMYWYRQDPGQGLRLIYYSQIVNDFQKGDIAEGYSVSREKKESFPLTVTSAQKNPTAFYLCASSIRGRGASNYGYTFGSGTRLTVV.

The rearrangement uses TRBV3-1 (or the pseudogene TRBV3-2) and TRBJ2-5; the match to TRBD1 covers 7 bases. CDR3 length equals 15 residues. Germline values: CDR1 LGHDT, CDR2 YNNKEL (reference sequence). The trim removed 1 base at V and 1 base at J, leaving 3 bases unmatched. CDR3 in amino acids: CASSQGDRAQETQYF. CDR3 nucleotides: TGTGCCAGCAGCCAAGGTGACAGGGCCCAAGAGACCCAGTACTTC.

Concerning this clone itself: In the same sample, other DNA sequences code for this CDR3. The chain has TRBV7-6 and TRBJ2-7; TRBD2 agrees at 8 bases. The CDR3 is made up of 16 amino acids. The V gene's germline CDR1 is SGHVS and CDR2 FNYEAQ. Trimming at V came to 2 bases and at J to 0 bases, leaving 6 bases not matched to a gene. CDR3 region: CASSLLSGGSSYEQYF. In DNA form, the CDR3 reads TGTGCCAGCAGCTTATTGTCGGGGGGGTCCTCCTACGAGCAGTACTTC.

The chain is built from TRBV12-3 or TRBV12-4 and TRBJ1-2; 7 bases are a match to TRBD1. V trimming: 1 base; J trimming: 8 bases; junction bases outside the gene matches: 4. The CDR3 totals 13 residues. The chain's CDR3 is CASSLDRGGGYTF. CDR3 bases: TGTGCCAGCAGTTTAGACAGGGGCGGAGGCTACACCTTC.

The chain is built from TRBV7-2 and TRBJ2-3; perhaps TRBD2 as D (5 bases). The CDR3 sequence is 14 residues long. Between the trimmed V and J ends, which lost 7 bases and 2 bases, there was a span of 13 bases. Germline lookup yields CDR1 SGHTA and CDR2 FQGNSA. This chain's CDR3 is CASNNGEATDTQYF. Written as DNA, the CDR3 is TGTGCCAGCAATAACGGGGAAGCCACAGATACGCAGTATTTT.

The V call is TRBV2, the J call TRBJ1-2; the match to TRBD1 covers 11 bases. Per the germline V gene, CDR1 is SNHLY and CDR2 is FYNNEI. V trimming: 7 bases; J trimming: 3 bases; junction bases outside the gene matches: 10. This CDR3 spans 16 amino acids. CDR3 sequence reads: CASTRKWDRGDYGYTF. As DNA, the CDR3 is TGTGCCAGCACCAGAAAATGGGACAGGGGGGACTATGGCTACACCTTC. The full variable domain, in which reference TRBV2 and TRBJ1-2 provide the parts outside the CDR3, is EPEVTQTPSHQVTQMGQEVILRCVPISNHLYFYWYRQILGQKVEFLVSFYNNEISEKSEIFDDQFSVERPDGSNFTLKIRSTKLEDSAMYFCASTRKWDRGDYGYTFGSGTRLTVV.

This chain joins TRBV19 and TRBJ2-2; D is undetermined. V was clipped by 2 bases and J by 5 bases, with 6 bases between them. This CDR3 is 13 amino acids long. Germline assignment: CDR1 LNHDA and CDR2 SQIVND (reference sequence). This CDR3 reads CASSISTTGELFF. The CDR3 nucleotides read TGTGCCAGTAGTATATCGACAACCGGGGAGCTGTTTTTT.

The J gene is TRBJ1-5, the V gene TRBV30, with 10 bases identical to TRBD1. The CDR3 runs to 11 residues. Germline V gives CDR1 GTSNPN, CDR2 SVGIG (reference sequence). Trimming cost V 1 base and J 15 bases; bases outside gene matches: 3. The chain's CDR3 is CAWSAGTGVHF. Here the CDR3 DNA reads TGTGCCTGGAGTGCCGGGACAGGGGTGCATTTT.